This record covers a single TCR beta chain. Other DNA sequences within the sample encode an identical CDR3. The data stem from a study of cytomegalovirus exposure and HLA in healthy donors. With 60 Vbeta and 13 Jbeta primers, the PCR was carried out. This table comes from immunoSEQ multiplex PCR, and its TCRdb copy is limited to in-frame clones, with some not included. The data hold some 160,000 clones, with over 60% observed a single time. The V segment lost 2 bases and the J segment 4 bases; nucleotides outside the gene matches: 4. The CDR3 is made up of 14 amino acids. The V gene's germline CDR1 is MNHEY and CDR2 SVGAGI.

This chain uses TRBV6-5 with TRBJ1-2; 7 bases map to TRBD1. The sample was PBMCs. This TCR was recovered from a man aged 35 to 55 in good health and CMV-seronegative. The CDR3 spells CASSYRGRGYGYTF. The DNA of the CDR3 is TGTGCCAGCAGTTACAGGGGGCGCGGCTATGGCTACACCTTC.